Following are 4 T cell receptor beta chains from one sample sequenced in a study of regulatory T cells in long-lasting Graves disease. Arm-PCR of CDR3 regions and iRepertoire HTBI primers were the basis on which TCR beta libraries were built. One entry per CDR3 protein results from TCRdb running MiXCR on the multiplex PCR reads. The repertoire includes approximately 350,000 distinct CDR3 sequences, 16% of them detected once, and approximately 30% sits in the top ten. Time point reported: newly diagnosed GD, antithyroid drugs for less than 3 months. PBMCs were the source of the RNA used for TCR sequencing. This same sample was also part of a study on T cells in Graves' hyperthyroidism and ophthalmopathy.

This sample comprised peripheral blood mononuclear cells (PBMCs), obtained at new diagnosis, from a patient treated with antithyroid drugs. These receptor sequences come from a middle-aged man with Graves disease.

The chain carries TRBV7-9 and TRBJ2-3, with 15 nucleotides matching TRBD2. The DNA end is a closer match to TRBJ2-1, so the J assignment may be wrong. Per the germline V gene, CDR1 is SEHNR and CDR2 is FQNEAQ (reference sequence). The CDR3 length is 18 residues. CDR3 residues: CASSLAPLGTSGGNEQFF. The DNA of the CDR3 is TGTGCCAGCAGCTTAGCCCCCCTCGGGACTAGCGGGGGGAATGAGCAGTTCTTC.

This clonotype occurred a few times. The chain joins TRBV2 to TRBJ1-1; the match to TRBD1 covers 9 bases. There are 13 residues in the CDR3. From germline, CDR1 is SNHLY and CDR2 FYNNEI. V shed 6 bases and J 7 bases; nucleotides not matched to a gene: 6. The CDR3 DNA sequence: TGTGCCAGCAGGGTACAGGGGGCGCGTGAAGCTTTCTTT. This sequence encodes CASRVQGAREAFF.

The genes are TRBV20-1 and TRBJ2-2; 8 bases are a match to TRBD2. CDR3 length: 14 amino acids. Per germline, CDR1 DFQATT and CDR2 SNEGSKA (reference sequence). Trimming removed 6 bases from V and 0 bases from J; junction bases left unmatched: 3. Here the CDR3 reads CSAPRGANTGELFF. The DNA of the CDR3 is TGCAGTGCCCCGCGGGGGGCGAACACCGGGGAGCTGTTTTTT.

This clonotype has ten or more counts. The chain couples TRBV7-3 to TRBJ2-3, with D tentatively TRBD1 (5 bases). The length of the CDR3 is 15 residues. Per the germline V gene, CDR1 is SGHTA and CDR2 is FQGTGA. V was cut by 4 bases and J by 7 bases, with 18 bases left in between. The CDR3 region has the DNA TGTGCCAGCAGCTCCCTGGCTGGGGCCGGCCATACGCAGTATTTT. As protein: CASSSLAGAGHTQYF.